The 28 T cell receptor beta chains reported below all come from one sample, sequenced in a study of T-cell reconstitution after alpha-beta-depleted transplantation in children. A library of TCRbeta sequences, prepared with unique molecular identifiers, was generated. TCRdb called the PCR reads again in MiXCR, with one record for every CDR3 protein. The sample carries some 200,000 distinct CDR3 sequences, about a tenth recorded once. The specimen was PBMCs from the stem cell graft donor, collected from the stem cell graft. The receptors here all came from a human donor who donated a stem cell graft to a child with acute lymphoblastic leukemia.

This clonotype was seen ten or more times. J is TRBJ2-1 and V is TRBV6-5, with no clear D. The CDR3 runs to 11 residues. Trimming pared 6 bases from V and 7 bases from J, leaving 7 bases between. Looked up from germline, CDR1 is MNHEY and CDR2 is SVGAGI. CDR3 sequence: CASSYKNEQFF. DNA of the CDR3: TGTGCCAGCAGCTACAAAAATGAGCAGTTCTTC.

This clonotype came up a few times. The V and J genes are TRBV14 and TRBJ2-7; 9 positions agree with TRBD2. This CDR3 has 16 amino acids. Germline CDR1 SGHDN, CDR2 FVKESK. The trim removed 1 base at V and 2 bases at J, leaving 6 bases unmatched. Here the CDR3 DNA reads TGTGCCAGCAGCCAAGCCCTAGCGGGAATCCCCTACGAGCAGTACTTC. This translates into CASSQALAGIPYEQYF.

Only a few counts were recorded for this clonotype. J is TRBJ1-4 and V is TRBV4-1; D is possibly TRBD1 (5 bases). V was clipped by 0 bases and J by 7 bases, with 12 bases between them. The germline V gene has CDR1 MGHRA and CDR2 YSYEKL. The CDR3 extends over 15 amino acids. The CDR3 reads CASSQEGVKGEKLFF. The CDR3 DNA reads TGCGCCAGCAGCCAAGAGGGGGTGAAGGGTGAAAAACTGTTTTTT.

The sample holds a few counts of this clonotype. The CDR3 is CASSRRDGNQPQHF. Here the CDR3 DNA reads TGTGCCAGCAGCCGGAGGGATGGCAATCAGCCCCAGCATTTT. V is TRBV7-2 and J is TRBJ1-5; D not certain. The CDR3 has 14 amino acids. Between the trimmed V and J ends, which lost 5 bases and 2 bases, there was a span of 10 bases. The germline gives CDR1 SGHTA, CDR2 FQGNSA.

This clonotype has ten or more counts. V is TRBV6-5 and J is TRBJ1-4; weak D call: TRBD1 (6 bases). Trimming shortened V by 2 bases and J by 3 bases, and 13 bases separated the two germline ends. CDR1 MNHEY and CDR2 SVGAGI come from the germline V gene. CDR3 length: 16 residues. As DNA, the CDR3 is TGTGCCAGCAGTTACGGGGGGGGCGCATCTAATGAAAAACTGTTTTTT. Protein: CASSYGGGASNEKLFF.

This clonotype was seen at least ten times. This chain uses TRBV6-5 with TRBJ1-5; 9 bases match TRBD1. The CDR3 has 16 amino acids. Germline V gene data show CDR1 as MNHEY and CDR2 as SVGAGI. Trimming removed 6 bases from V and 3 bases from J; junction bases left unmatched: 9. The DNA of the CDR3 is TGTGCCAGCAGCCCACCCGGGACAGGGTCCAATCAGCCCCAGCATTTT. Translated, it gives CASSPPGTGSNQPQHF.

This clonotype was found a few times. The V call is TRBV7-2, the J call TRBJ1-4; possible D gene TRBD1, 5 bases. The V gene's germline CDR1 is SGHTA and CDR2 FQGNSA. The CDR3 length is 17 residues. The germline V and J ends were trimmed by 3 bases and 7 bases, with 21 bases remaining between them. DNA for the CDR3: TGTGCCAGCAGCTTCACCCACGTGGGGACTCTAGGTGAAAAACTGTTTTTT. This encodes CASSFTHVGTLGEKLFF.

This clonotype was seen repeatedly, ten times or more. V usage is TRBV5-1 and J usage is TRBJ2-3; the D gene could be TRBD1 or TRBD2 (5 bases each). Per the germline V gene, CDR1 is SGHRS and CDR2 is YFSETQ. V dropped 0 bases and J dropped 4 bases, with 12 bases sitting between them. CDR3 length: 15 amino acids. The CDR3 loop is CASSLDPGRADTQYF. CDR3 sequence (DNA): TGCGCCAGCAGCTTGGATCCAGGGCGGGCAGATACGCAGTATTTT.

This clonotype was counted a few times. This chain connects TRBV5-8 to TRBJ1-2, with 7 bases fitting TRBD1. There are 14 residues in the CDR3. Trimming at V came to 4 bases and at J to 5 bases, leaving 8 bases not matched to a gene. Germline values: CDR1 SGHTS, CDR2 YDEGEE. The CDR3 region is CASSANRGWYGYTF. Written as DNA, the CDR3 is TGTGCCAGCAGCGCAAACAGGGGCTGGTATGGCTACACCTTC.

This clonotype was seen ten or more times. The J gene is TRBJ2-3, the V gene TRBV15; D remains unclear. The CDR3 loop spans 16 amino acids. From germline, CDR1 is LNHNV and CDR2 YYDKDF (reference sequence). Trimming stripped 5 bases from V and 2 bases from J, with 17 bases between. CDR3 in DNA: TGTGCCACCAGCGATTCAGACACCACTTTCACAGATACGCAGTATTTT. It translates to CATSDSDTTFTDTQYF.

DNA of the CDR3: TGTGCCAGCACCTCTAGCGGGGGGGCCCACAATGAGCAGTTCTTC. This encodes CASTSSGGAHNEQFF. The chain employs TRBV19 and TRBJ2-1, with 12 bases matching TRBD2. This CDR3 is 15 amino acids long. With V trimmed by 9 bases and J by 5 bases, 8 bases remained unmatched. Germline V gives CDR1 LNHDA, CDR2 SQIVND (reference sequence).

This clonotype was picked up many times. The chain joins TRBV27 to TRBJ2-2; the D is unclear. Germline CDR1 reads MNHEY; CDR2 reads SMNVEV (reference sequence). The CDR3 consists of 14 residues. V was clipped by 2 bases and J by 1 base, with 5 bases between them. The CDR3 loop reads CASSLGMNTGELFF. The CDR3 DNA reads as TGTGCCAGCAGTTTAGGGATGAACACCGGGGAGCTGTTTTTT.

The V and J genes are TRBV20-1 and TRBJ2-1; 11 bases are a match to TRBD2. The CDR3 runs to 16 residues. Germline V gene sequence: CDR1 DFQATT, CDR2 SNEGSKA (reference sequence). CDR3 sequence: CSFRSTSGASYNEQFF. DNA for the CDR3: TGCAGCTTCCGATCGACTAGCGGGGCGTCCTACAATGAGCAGTTCTTC.

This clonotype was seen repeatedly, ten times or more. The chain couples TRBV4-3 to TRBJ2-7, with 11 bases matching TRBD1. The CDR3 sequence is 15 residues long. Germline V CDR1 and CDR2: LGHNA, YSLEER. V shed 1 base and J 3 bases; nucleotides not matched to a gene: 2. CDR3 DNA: TGCGCCAGCAGCCAAGGGACAGGGGGCTACTACGAGCAGTACTTC. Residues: CASSQGTGGYYEQYF.

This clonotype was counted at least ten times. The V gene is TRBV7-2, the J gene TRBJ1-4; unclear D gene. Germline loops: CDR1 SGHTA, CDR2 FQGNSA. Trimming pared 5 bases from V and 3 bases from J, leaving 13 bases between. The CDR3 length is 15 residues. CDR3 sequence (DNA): TGTGCCAGCAGCAGAGCTGCCCGGTCTAATGAAAAACTGTTTTTT. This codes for CASSRAARSNEKLFF.

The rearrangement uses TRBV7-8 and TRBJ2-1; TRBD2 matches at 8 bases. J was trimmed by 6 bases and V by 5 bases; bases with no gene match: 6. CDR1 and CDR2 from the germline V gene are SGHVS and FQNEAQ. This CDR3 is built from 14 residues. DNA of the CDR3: TGTGCCAGCAGCCGCCCCGGGGGGGGCAATGAGCAGTTCTTC. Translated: CASSRPGGGNEQFF. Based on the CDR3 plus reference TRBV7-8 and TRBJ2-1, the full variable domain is GAGVSQSPRYKVAKRGQDVALRCDPISGHVSLFWYQQALGQGPEFLTYFQNEAQLDKSGLPSDRFFAERPEGSVSTLKIQRTQQEDSAVYLCASSRPGGGNEQFFGPGTRLTVL.

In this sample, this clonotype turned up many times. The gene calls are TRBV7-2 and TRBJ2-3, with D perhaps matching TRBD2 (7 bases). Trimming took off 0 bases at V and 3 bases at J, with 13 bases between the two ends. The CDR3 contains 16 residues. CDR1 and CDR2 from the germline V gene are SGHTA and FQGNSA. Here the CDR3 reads CASSLAGGASTDTQYF. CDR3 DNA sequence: TGTGCCAGCAGCTTAGCGGGGGGGGCGTCAACAGATACGCAGTATTTT.

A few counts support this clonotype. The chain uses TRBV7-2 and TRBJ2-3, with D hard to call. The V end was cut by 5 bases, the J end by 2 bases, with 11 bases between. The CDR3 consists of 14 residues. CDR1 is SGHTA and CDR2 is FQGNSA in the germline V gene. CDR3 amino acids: CASSLRLSTDTQYF. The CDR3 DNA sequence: TGTGCCAGCAGCCTCCGCTTATCCACAGATACGCAGTATTTT.

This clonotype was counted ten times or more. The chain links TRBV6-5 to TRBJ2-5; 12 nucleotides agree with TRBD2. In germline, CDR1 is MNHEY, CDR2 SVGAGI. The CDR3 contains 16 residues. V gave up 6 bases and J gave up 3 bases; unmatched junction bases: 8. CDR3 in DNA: TGTGCCAGCAGAACCCCGACTAGCGGGGGTAAAGAGACCCAGTACTTC. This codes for CASRTPTSGGKETQYF.

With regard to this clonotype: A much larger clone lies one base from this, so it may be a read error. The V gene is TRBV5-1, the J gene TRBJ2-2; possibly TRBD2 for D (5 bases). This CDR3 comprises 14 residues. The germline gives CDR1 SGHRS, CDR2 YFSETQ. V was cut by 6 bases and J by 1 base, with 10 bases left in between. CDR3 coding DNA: TGCGCCAGCACCCCACGGGGGAACACCGGGGAGCTGTTTTTT. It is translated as CASTPRGNTGELFF.

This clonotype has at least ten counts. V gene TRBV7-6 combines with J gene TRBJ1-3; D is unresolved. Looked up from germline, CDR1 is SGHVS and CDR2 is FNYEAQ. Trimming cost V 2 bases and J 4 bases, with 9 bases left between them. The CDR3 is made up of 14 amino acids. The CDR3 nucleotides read TGTGCCAGCAGCTTAAACCCACCCGGAAACACCATATATTTT. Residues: CASSLNPPGNTIYF.

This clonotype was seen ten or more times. The CDR3 here is CASSLWGASNQPQHF. The CDR3 DNA sequence: TGTGCCAGCAGCTTATGGGGGGCTAGCAATCAGCCCCAGCATTTT. The J gene is TRBJ1-5, the V gene TRBV7-2; D perhaps matches TRBD1 (6 bases). The V and J ends lost 2 bases and 0 bases respectively, with 8 bases between them. The germline V gene encodes CDR1 SGHTA and CDR2 FQGNSA. CDR3 length: 15 residues. The full variable domain, in which reference TRBV7-2 and TRBJ1-5 provide the parts outside the CDR3, is GAGVSQSPSNKVTEKGKDVELRCDPISGHTALYWYRQSLGQGLEFLIYFQGNSAPDKSGLPSDRFSAERTGGSVSTLTIQRTQQEDSAVYLCASSLWGASNQPQHFGDGTRLSIL.

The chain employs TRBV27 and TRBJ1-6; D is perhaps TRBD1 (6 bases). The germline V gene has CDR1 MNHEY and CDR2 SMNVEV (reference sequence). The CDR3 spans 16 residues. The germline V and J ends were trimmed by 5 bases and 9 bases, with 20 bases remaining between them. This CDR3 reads CASSPQGHLPGSPLHF. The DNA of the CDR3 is TGTGCCAGCAGTCCCCAGGGACACCTTCCTGGTTCACCCCTCCACTTT.

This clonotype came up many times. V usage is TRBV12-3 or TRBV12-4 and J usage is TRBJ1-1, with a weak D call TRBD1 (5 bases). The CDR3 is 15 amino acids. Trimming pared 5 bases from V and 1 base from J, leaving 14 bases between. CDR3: CASSNQGLPNTEAFF. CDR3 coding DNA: TGTGCCAGCAGTAATCAGGGACTCCCGAACACTGAAGCTTTCTTT.

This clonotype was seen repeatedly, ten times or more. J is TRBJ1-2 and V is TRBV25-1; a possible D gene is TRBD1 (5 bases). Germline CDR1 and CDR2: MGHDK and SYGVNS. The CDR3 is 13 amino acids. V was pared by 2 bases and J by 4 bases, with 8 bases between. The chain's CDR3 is CASSEAGTYGYTF. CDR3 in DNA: TGTGCCAGCAGTGAAGCCGGGACCTATGGCTACACCTTC.

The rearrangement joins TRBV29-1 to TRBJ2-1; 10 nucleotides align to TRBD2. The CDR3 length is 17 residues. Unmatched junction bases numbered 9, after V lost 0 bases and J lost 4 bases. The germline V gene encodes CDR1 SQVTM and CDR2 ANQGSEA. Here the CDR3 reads CSVEDGISGGGYNEQFF. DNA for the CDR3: TGCAGCGTTGAAGATGGTATAAGCGGGGGGGGTTACAATGAGCAGTTCTTC.

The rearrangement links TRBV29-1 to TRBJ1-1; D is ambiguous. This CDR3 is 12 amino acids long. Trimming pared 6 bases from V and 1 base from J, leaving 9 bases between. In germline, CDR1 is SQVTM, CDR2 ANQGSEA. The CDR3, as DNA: TGCAGCGTCGAACACCAGAACACTGAAGCTTTCTTT. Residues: CSVEHQNTEAFF.

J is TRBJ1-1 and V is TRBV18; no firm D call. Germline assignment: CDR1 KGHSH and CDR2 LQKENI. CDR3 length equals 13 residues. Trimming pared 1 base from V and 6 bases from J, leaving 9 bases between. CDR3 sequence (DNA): TGTGCCAGCTCACCACTAGGTGGCGCTGAAGCTTTCTTT. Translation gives CASSPLGGAEAFF.